A single sample gave rise to the 18 T cell receptor beta chains below, sequenced in a study of human T cells and chemical hapten exposure. TCRdb redid the calling of the RACE reads with MiXCR, one entry per CDR3 protein. The table includes 80,000 to 100,000 distinct CDR3 sequences, 10% to 11% detected once. Time point in this sample: patch test 3, about 24 weeks after DPC sensitization. As to treatment: therapeutic diphenylcyclopropenone sensitization with weekly scalp DPC. Sequences were derived from whole blood, sampled in connection with sensitization to the hapten diphenylcyclopropenone (DPC). All receptors come from a woman between 50 and 59 years old with alopecia areata. Some clones in this sample may be carry-over from other donors' samples.

The J gene is TRBJ2-5, the V gene TRBV11-3; 10 positions agree with TRBD2. Germline V gene data show CDR1 as SGHNT and CDR2 as YENEEA. The CDR3 consists of 15 residues. V shed 5 bases, J shed 5 bases, and the junction held 8 bases outside the gene matches. The CDR3 DNA sequence: TGTGCCAGCAGCGCCATTCGGACTAGCGGTGAGACCCAGTACTTC. This codes for CASSAIRTSGETQYF.

In regard to this clonotype: A much larger clone differs from this one at a single base, so this may be a read error. The chain joins TRBV5-5 to TRBJ2-3; D perhaps matches TRBD2 (6 bases). The germline CDR1 and CDR2 sequences are SGHKS and YYEKEE (reference sequence). The CDR3 is 13 amino acids. CDR3 in amino acids: CASSLVSGDTKYF. In DNA, the CDR3 is TGTGCCAGCAGCTTGGTGTCGGGAGATACGAAGTATTTT. Based on the CDR3 plus reference TRBV5-5 and TRBJ2-3, the full variable domain is DAGVTQSPTHLIKTRGQQVTLRCSPISGHKSVSWYQQVLGQGPQFIFQYYEKEERGRGNFPDRFSARQFPNYSSELNVNALLLGDSALYLCASSLVSGDTKYFGPGTRLTVL.

The J gene is TRBJ2-5, the V gene TRBV7-9; the match to TRBD2 covers 9 bases. The CDR3 has 14 amino acids. Trimming at V came to 2 bases and at J to 5 bases, leaving 3 bases not matched to a gene. The germline gives CDR1 SEHNR, CDR2 FQNEAQ (reference sequence). The CDR3 protein is CASSLTGLAETQYF. The CDR3 DNA reads TGTGCCAGCAGCTTAACGGGACTAGCTGAGACCCAGTACTTC.

The chain couples TRBV20-1 to TRBJ2-5, with D tentatively TRBD2 (5 bases). The CDR3 is made up of 16 amino acids. From germline, CDR1 is DFQATT and CDR2 SNEGSKA (reference sequence). V shed 5 bases and J shed 0 bases, with 19 bases lying between them. The CDR3, as DNA: TGCAGTGCTCTAAGTCATGGCGGCGGGTACCAAGAGACCCAGTACTTC. This gives the protein CSALSHGGGYQETQYF.

This clonotype showed up many times. The rearrangement joins TRBV29-1 to TRBJ2-4, with 7 bases fitting TRBD2. There are 12 residues in the CDR3. Unmatched junction bases numbered 2, after V lost 2 bases and J lost 7 bases. The germline V gene encodes CDR1 SQVTM and CDR2 ANQGSEA. The CDR3 bases are TGCAGCGTTGAAACGGGAGGCAACATTCAGTACTTC. Residues: CSVETGGNIQYF.

This clonotype was detected only a few times. The V gene is TRBV7-9, the J gene TRBJ2-7; D not certain. Germline CDR1 and CDR2: SEHNR and FQNEAQ (reference sequence). Trimming removed 4 bases from V and 2 bases from J, with 12 bases in between. The CDR3 loop spans 14 amino acids. The CDR3 spells CASSSPDKTYEQYF. Here the CDR3 DNA reads TGTGCCAGCAGCTCCCCCGACAAAACCTACGAGCAGTACTTC.

This clonotype was observed many times. The rearrangement joins TRBV18 to TRBJ2-5; 9 bases map to TRBD2. Germline V lookup: CDR1 KGHSH, CDR2 LQKENI. Trimming took 3 bases from V and 5 from J; bases not matched to a gene: 7. CDR3 size: 15 residues. DNA of the CDR3: TGTGCCAGCTCACCCGGTAGCGGGAGTTTTGAGACCCAGTACTTC. Encoded protein: CASSPGSGSFETQYF.

This clonotype occurred many times. V usage is TRBV5-1 and J usage is TRBJ2-7; the D is unclear. The germline CDR1 and CDR2 sequences are SGHRS and YFSETQ. Trimming took 0 bases from V and 5 from J, leaving 12 bases between them. The CDR3 runs to 14 residues. The CDR3 region has the DNA TGCGCCAGCAGCTTGGAACGCATCAACAACGAGCAGTACTTC. Protein product: CASSLERINNEQYF.

Many counts were recorded for this clonotype. The chain links TRBV12-3 or TRBV12-4 to TRBJ2-7; 9 bases are a match to TRBD1. Trimming took 5 bases from V and 4 from J; bases not matched to a gene: 9. The CDR3 loop spans 15 amino acids. The CDR3 region has the DNA TGTGCCAGCAGTAAGCCCGGGACAGGGACGTACGAGCAGTACTTC. Residues: CASSKPGTGTYEQYF.

This clonotype was counted ten times or more. The V gene is TRBV11-3, the J gene TRBJ2-3, with D uncertain. Trimming cost V 5 bases and J 6 bases, with 12 bases left between them. The CDR3 runs 13 residues. The germline V gene has CDR1 SGHNT and CDR2 YENEEA. Written as DNA, the CDR3 is TGTGCCAGCAGCCCCGAGGTCCTGGATACGCAGTATTTT. Translation: CASSPEVLDTQYF.

DNA of the CDR3: TGCGCCAGCAGCTTGGCCCAGCGGGCCACCTACGAGCAGTACTTC. Protein product: CASSLAQRATYEQYF. The rearrangement uses TRBV5-1 and TRBJ2-7, with D possibly matching TRBD2 (6 bases). Per the germline V gene, CDR1 is SGHRS and CDR2 is YFSETQ. The length of the CDR3 is 15 residues. Trimming left V 0 bases short and J 2 bases short, with 12 bases between.

This clonotype was detected a few times. V usage is TRBV12-3 or TRBV12-4 and J usage is TRBJ2-2, with TRBD1 matching 11 bases. The CDR3 runs to 16 residues. Losses at the gene ends were 7 bases for V and 4 bases for J; bases not matched to a gene: 8. CDR3 sequence: CASTPTGTGGTGELFF. CDR3 coding DNA: TGTGCCAGCACCCCCACCGGGACAGGGGGCACCGGGGAGCTGTTTTTT.

This clonotype was seen repeatedly, ten times or more. This chain joins TRBV30 and TRBJ1-1; TRBD1 matches 7 bases. The CDR3 totals 15 residues. Germline V gene lookup returns CDR1 GTSNPN and CDR2 SVGIG (reference sequence). The ends lost 2 bases at V and 4 bases at J; junction bases unmatched: 10. DNA of the CDR3: TGTGCCTGGAGTTCCCGAAGCAGGGGGATCACTGAAGCTTTCTTT. Amino acids: CAWSSRSRGITEAFF.

V gene TRBV11-2 combines with J gene TRBJ2-7, with 15 bases identical to TRBD2. The CDR3 is made up of 16 amino acids. Germline V gene lookup returns CDR1 SGHAT and CDR2 FQNNGV. V gave up 5 bases and J gave up 3 bases; unmatched junction bases: 5. As DNA, the CDR3 is TGTGCCAGCAGCCCGGGACTAGCGGGAGGTCGCTACGAGCAGTACTTC. It yields the protein CASSPGLAGGRYEQYF.

This clonotype has at least ten counts. V gene TRBV5-1 combines with J gene TRBJ1-6; D is perhaps TRBD1 (6 bases). The CDR3 loop spans 16 amino acids. Between the trimmed V and J ends, which lost 0 bases and 9 bases, there was a span of 16 bases. Germline CDR1 is SGHRS and CDR2 is YFSETQ. The CDR3 sequence: CASSLEAGAWGSPLHF. The CDR3 nucleotides read TGCGCCAGCAGCTTGGAGGCAGGGGCCTGGGGTTCACCCCTCCACTTT. Based on the CDR3 plus reference TRBV5-1 and TRBJ1-6, the full variable domain is KAGVTQTPRYLIKTRGQQVTLSCSPISGHRSVSWYQQTPGQGLQFLFEYFSETQRNKGNFPGRFSGRQFSNSRSEMNVSTLELGDSALYLCASSLEAGAWGSPLHFGNGTRLTVT.

The V gene is TRBV5-6, the J gene TRBJ2-7; TRBD1 matches 9 bases. Germline V CDR1 and CDR2: SGHDT, YYEEEE. With 1 base clipped from V and 6 bases from J, the junction kept 8 bases outside the gene matches. This CDR3 has 15 amino acids. CDR3 amino acids: CASSLFGTGPFEQYF. For the CDR3, the DNA is TGTGCCAGCAGCTTGTTTGGGACAGGGCCCTTCGAGCAGTACTTC.

The sample holds a few counts of this clonotype. The V gene is TRBV6-1, the J gene TRBJ1-1; D might be TRBD1 (5 bases). V lost 3 bases to trimming and J lost 5 bases, with 13 bases between them. In germline, CDR1 is MNHNS, CDR2 SASEGT. The CDR3 has 14 residues. For the CDR3, the DNA is TGTGCCAGCAGTGACAGCGTTAGGGGAACTGAAGCTTTCTTT. The encoded protein is CASSDSVRGTEAFF.

This clonotype was observed a handful of times. The gene calls are TRBV2 and TRBJ2-1; 7 bases map to TRBD2. The CDR3 has 15 residues. V gave up 5 bases and J gave up 6 bases; unmatched junction bases: 10. CDR1 SNHLY and CDR2 FYNNEI come from the germline V gene. CDR3 amino acids: CASSSRLADANEQFF. Written as DNA, the CDR3 is TGTGCCAGCAGTTCCCGACTAGCAGATGCCAATGAGCAGTTCTTC.